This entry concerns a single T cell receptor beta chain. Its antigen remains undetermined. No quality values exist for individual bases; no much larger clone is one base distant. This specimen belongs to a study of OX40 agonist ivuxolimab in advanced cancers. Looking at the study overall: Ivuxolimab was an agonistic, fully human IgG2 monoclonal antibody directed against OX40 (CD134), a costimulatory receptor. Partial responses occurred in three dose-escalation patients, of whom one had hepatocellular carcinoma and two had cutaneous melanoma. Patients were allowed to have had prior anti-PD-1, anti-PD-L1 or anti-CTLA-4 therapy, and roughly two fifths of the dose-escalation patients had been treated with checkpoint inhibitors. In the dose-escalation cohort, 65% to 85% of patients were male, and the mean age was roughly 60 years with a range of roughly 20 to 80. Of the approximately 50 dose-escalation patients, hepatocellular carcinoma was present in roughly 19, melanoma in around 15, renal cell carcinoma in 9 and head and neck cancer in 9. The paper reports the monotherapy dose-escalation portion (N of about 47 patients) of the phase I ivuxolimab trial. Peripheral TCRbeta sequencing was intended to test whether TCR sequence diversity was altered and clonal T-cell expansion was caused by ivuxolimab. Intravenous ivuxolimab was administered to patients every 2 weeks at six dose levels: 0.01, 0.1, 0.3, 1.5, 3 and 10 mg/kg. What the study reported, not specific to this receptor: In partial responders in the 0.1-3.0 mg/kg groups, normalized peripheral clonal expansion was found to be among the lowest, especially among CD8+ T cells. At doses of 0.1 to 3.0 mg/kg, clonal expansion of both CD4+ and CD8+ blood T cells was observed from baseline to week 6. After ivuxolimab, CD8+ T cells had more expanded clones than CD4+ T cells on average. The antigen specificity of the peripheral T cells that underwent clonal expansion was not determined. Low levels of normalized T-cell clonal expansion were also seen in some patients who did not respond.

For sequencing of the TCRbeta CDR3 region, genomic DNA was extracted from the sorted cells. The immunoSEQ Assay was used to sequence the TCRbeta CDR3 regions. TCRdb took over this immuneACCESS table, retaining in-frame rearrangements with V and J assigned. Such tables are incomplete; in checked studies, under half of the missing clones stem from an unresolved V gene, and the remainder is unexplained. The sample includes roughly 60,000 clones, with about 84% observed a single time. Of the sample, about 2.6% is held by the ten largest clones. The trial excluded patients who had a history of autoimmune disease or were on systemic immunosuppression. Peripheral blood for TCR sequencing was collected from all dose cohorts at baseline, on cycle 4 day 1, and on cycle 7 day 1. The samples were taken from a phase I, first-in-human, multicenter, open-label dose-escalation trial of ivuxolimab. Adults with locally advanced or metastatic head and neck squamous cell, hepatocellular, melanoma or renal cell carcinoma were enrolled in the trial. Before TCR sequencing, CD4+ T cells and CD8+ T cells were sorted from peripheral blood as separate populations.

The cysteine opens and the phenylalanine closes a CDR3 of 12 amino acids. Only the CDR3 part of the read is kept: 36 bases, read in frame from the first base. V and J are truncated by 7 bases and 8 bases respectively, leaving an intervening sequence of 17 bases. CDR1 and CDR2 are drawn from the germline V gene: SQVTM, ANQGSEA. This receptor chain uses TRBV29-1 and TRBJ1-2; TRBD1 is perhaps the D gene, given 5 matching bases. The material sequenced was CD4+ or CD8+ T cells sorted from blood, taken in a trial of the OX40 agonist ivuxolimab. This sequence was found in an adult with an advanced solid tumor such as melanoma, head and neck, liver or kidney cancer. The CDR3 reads CSAARTFEGYTF. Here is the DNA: TGCAGCGCTGCAAGGACATTTGAAGGCTACACCTTC.